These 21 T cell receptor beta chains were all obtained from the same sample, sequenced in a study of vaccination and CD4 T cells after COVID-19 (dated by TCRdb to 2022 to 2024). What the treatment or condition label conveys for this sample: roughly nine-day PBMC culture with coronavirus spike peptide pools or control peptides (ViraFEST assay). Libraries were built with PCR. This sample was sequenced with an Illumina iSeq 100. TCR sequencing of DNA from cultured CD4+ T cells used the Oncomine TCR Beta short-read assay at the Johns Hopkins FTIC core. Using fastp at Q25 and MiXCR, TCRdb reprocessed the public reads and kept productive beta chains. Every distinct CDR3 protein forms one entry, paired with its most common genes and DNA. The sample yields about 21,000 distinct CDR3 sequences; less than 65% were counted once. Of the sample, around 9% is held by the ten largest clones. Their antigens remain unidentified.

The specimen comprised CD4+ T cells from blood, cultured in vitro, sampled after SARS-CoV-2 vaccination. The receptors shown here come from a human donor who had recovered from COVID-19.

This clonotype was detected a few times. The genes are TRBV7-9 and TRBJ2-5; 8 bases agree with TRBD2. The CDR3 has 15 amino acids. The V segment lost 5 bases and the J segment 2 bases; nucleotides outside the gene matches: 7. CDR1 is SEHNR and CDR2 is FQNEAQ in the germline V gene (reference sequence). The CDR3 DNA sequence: TGTGCCAGCAGCATTGAGGCTAGCGGGCAAGAGACCCAGTACTTC. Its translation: CASSIEASGQETQYF.

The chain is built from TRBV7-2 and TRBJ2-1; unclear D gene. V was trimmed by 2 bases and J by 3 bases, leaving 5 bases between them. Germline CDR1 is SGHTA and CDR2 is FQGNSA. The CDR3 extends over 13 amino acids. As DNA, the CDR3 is TGTGCCAGCAGCTTAAGCAGCTACAATGAGCAGTTCTTC. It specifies CASSLSSYNEQFF.

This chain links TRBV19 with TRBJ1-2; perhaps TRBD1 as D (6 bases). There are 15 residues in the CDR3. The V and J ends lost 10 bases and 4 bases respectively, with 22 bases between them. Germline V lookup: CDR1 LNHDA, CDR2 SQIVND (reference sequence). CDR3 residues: CATLTSNRAGYGYTF. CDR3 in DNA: TGTGCCACATTAACCTCGAACAGGGCGGGCTATGGCTACACCTTC.

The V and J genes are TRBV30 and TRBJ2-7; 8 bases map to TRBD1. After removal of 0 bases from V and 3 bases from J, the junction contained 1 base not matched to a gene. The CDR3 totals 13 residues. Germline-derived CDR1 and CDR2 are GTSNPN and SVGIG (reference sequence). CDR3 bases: TGTGCCTGGAGTGTTGACAGGGGCTACGAGCAGTACTTC. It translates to CAWSVDRGYEQYF.

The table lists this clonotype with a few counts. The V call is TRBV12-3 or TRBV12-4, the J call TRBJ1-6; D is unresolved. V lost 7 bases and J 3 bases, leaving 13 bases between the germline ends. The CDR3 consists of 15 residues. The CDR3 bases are TGTGCCAGCAAGGTCGGGGATTTCTATAATTCACCCCTCCACTTT. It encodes CASKVGDFYNSPLHF.

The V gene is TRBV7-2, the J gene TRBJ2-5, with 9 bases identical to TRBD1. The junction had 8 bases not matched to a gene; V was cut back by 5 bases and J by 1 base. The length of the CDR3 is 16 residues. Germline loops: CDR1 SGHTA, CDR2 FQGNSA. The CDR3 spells CASSRQRGQGQETQYF. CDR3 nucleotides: TGTGCCAGCAGCCGCCAGAGGGGACAGGGCCAAGAGACCCAGTACTTC.

DNA of the CDR3: TGTGCCAGTAGCCCCGACAGGTATAGCAATCAGCCCCAGCATTTT. Protein sequence: CASSPDRYSNQPQHF. J is TRBJ1-5 and V is TRBV19; D might be TRBD1 (6 bases). The CDR3 has 15 residues. V lost 6 bases, J lost 0 bases, and 12 bases lay in between. The V gene's germline CDR1 is LNHDA and CDR2 SQIVND (reference sequence).

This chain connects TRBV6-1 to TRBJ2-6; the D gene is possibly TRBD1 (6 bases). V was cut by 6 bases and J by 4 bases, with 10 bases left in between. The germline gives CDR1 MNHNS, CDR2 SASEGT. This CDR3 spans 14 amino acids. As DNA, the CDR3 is TGTGCCAGCAGAAGGACAGCCGGGGCCAACGTCCTGACTTTC. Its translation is CASRRTAGANVLTF.

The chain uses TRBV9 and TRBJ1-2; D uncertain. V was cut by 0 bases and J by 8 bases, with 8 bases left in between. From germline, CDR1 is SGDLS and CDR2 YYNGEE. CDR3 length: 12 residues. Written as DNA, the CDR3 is TGTGCCAGCAGCGTAGGGGCCCGAGGCTACACCTTC. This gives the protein CASSVGARGYTF. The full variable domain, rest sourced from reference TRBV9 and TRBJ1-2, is DSGVTQTPKHLITATGQRVTLRCSPRSGDLSVYWYQQSLDQGLQFLIQYYNGEERAKGNILERFSAQQFPDLHSELNLSSLELGDSALYFCASSVGARGYTFGSGTRLTVV.

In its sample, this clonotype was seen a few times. Here the CDR3 reads CASSVYGMNTEAFF. CDR3 nucleotides: TGTGCCAGCAGTGTTTACGGCATGAACACTGAAGCTTTCTTT. The V gene is TRBV27, the J gene TRBJ1-1, with unresolved D. Deletions cut 5 bases from V and 0 bases from J, with 10 bases between. Germline-derived CDR1 and CDR2 are MNHEY and SMNVEV (reference sequence). The CDR3 sequence is 14 residues long.

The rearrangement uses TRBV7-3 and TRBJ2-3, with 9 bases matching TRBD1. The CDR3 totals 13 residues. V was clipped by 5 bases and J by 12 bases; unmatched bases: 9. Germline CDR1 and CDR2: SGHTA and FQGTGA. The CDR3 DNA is TGTGCCAGCAGCGTAGGGACAGGGCTGTCTCAGTATTTT. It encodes CASSVGTGLSQYF. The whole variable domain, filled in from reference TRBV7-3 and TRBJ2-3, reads GAGVSQTPSNKVTEKGKYVELRCDPISGHTALYWYRQSLGQGPEFLIYFQGTGAADDSGLPNDRFFAVRPEGSVSTLKIQRTERGDSAVYLCASSVGTGLSQYFGPGTRLTVL.

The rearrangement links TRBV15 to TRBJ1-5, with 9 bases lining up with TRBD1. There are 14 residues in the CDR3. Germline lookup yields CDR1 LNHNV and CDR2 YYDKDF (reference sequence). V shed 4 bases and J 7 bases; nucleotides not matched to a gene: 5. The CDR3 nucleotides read TGTGCCACCAGCACCCGACAGGGGGGCCAGCCCCAGCATTTT. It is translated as CATSTRQGGQPQHF.

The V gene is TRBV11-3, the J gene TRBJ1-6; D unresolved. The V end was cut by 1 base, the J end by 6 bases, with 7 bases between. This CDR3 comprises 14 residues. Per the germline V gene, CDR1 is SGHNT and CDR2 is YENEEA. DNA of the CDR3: TGTGCCAGCAGCTTAGCCAGGATTAATTCACCCCTCCACTTT. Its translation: CASSLARINSPLHF.

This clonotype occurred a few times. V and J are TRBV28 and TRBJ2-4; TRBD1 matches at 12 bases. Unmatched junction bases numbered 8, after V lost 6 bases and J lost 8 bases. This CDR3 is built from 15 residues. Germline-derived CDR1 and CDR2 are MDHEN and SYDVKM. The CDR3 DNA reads TGTGCCAGCAGCGGGACAGGGGGCAAGCAGGACATTCAGTACTTC. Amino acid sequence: CASSGTGGKQDIQYF.

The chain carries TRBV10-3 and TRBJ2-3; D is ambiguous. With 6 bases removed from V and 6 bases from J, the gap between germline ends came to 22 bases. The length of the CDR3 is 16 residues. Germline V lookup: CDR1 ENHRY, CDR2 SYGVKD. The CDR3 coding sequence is TGTGCCATCAGCGCGCTGAAGTTCCAAATAGGGGATACGCAGTATTTT. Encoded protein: CAISALKFQIGDTQYF.

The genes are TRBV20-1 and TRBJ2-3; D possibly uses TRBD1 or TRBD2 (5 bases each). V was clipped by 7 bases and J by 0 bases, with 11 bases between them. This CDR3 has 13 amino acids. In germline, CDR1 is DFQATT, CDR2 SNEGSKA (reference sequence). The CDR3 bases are TGCAGTGAATGGGACGGGAGCACAGATACGCAGTATTTT. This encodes CSEWDGSTDTQYF.

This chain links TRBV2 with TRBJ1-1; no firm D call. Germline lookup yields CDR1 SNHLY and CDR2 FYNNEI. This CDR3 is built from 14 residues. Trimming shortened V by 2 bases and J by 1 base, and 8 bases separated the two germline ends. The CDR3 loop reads CASSERSRNTEAFF. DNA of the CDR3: TGTGCCAGCAGTGAACGGTCCAGGAACACTGAAGCTTTCTTT. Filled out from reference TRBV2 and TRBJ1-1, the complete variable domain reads EPEVTQTPSHQVTQMGQEVILRCVPISNHLYFYWYRQILGQKVEFLVSFYNNEISEKSEIFDDQFSVERPDGSNFTLKIRSTKLEDSAMYFCASSERSRNTEAFFGQGTRLTVV.

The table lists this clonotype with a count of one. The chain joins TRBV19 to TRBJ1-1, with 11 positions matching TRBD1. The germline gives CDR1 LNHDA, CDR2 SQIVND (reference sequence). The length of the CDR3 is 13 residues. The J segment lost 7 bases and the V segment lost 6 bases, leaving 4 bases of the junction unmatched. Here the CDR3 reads CASRGTGGGEAFF. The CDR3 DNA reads TGTGCCAGTAGGGGGACAGGGGGGGGTGAAGCTTTCTTT.

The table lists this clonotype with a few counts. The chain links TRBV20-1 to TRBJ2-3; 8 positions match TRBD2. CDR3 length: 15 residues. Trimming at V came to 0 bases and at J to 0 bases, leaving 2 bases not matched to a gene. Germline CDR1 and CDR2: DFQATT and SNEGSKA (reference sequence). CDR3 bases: TGCAGTGCTAGAGACGTAGCGGGGAGCACAGATACGCAGTATTTT. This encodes CSARDVAGSTDTQYF.

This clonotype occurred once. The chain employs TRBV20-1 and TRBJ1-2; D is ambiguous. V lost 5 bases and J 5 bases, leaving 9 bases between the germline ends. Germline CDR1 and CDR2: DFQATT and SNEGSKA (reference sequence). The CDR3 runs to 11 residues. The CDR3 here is CSAGGIYGYTF. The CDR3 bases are TGCAGTGCTGGAGGGATTTATGGCTACACCTTC.

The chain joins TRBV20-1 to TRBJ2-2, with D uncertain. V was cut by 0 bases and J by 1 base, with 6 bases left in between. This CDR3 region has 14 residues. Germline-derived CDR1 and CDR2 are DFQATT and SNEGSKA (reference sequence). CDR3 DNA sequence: TGCAGTGCTAGAGATTTCGGGAACACCGGGGAGCTGTTTTTT. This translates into CSARDFGNTGELFF.